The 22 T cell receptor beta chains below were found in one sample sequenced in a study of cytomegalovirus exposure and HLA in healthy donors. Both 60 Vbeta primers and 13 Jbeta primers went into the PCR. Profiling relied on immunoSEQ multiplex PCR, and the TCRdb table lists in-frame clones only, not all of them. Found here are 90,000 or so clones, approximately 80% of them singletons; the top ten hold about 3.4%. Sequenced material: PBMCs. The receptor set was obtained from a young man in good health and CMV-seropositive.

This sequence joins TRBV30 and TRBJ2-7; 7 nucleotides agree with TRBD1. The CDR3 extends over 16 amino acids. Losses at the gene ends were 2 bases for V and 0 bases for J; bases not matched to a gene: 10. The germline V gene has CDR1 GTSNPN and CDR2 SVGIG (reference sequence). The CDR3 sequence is CAWSHLRGGSSYEQYF. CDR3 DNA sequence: TGTGCCTGGAGTCACCTCAGAGGGGGCAGCTCCTACGAGCAGTACTTC.

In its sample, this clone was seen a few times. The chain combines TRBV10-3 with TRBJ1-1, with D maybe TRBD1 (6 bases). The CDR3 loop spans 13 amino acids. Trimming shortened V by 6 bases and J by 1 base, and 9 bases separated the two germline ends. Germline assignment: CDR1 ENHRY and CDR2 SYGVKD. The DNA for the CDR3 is TGTGCCATCAGCCCGGGACAGAACACTGAAGCTTTCTTT. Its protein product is CAISPGQNTEAFF.

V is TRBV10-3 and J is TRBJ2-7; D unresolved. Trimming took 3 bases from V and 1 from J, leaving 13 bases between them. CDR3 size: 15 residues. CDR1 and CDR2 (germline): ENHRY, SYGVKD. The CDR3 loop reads CAISEYGQPSYEQYF. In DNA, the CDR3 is TGTGCCATCAGTGAATATGGGCAGCCTTCCTACGAGCAGTACTTC.

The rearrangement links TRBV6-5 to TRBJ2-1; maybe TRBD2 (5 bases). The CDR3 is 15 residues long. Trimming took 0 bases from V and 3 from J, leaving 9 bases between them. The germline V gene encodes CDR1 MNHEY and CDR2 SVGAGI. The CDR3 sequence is CASSYSGLRYNEQFF. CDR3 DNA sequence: TGTGCCAGCAGTTACTCCGGACTCCGCTACAATGAGCAGTTCTTC.

For the CDR3, the DNA is TGTGCCTGGATCAGGAAGCCAATTACTAGCACAGATACGCAGTATTTT. It translates to CAWIRKPITSTDTQYF. The chain recombines TRBV30 with TRBJ2-3; D remains ambiguous. Germline CDR1 reads GTSNPN; CDR2 reads SVGIG (reference sequence). Trimming took 4 bases from V and 0 from J, leaving 17 bases between them. The CDR3 consists of 16 residues. The entire variable domain, with the rest obtained from reference TRBV30 and TRBJ2-3, is as follows: SQTIHQWPATLVQPVGSPLSLECTVEGTSNPNLYWYRQAAGRGLQLLFYSVGIGQISSEVPQNLSASRPQDRQFILSSKKLLLSDSGFYLCAWIRKPITSTDTQYFGPGTRLTVL.

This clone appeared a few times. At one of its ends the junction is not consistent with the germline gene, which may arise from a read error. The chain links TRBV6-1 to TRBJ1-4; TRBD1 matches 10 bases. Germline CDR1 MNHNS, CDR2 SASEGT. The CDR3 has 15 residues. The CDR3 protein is CASTRQGATNEKLFF. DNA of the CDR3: TGTGCCAGCACCCGACAGGGGGCGACTAACGAAAAACTGTTTTTT.

The CDR3 nucleotides are TGTGCCAGCAGTGAAGAGGGCGGGAGAGCCTACGAGCAGTACTTC. Translation gives CASSEEGGRAYEQYF. The rearrangement links TRBV2 to TRBJ2-7, with TRBD2 matching over 7 bases. Germline CDR1 reads SNHLY; CDR2 reads FYNNEI. V lost 1 base to trimming and J lost 2 bases; unmatched junction nucleotides: 5. This CDR3 comprises 15 residues. Using reference TRBV2 and TRBJ2-7 for the parts outside the CDR3, the full variable domain is EPEVTQTPSHQVTQMGQEVILRCVPISNHLYFYWYRQILGQKVEFLVSFYNNEISEKSEIFDDQFSVERPDGSNFTLKIRSTKLEDSAMYFCASSEEGGRAYEQYFGPGTRLTVT.

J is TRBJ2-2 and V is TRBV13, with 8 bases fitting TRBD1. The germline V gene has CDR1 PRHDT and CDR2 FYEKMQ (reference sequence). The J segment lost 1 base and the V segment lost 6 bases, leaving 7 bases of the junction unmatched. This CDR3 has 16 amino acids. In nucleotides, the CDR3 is TGTGCCAGCAGTTTCCGTGGGACAGGGAACACCGGGGAGCTGTTTTTT. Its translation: CASSFRGTGNTGELFF.

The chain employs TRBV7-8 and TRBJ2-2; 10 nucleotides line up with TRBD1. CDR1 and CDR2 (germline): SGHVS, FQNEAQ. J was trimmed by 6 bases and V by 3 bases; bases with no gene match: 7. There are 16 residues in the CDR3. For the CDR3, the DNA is TGTGCCAGCAGCTTCCCTGGGACAGGGGCAGCCGGGGAGCTGTTTTTT. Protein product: CASSFPGTGAAGELFF.

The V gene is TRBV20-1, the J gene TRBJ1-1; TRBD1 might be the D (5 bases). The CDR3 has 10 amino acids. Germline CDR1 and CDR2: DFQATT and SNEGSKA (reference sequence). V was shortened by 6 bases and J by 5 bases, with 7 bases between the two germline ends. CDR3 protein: CSAGGTEAFF. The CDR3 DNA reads TGCAGTGCCGGGGGAACTGAAGCTTTCTTT.

The CDR3 DNA reads TGTGCCAGCAGTTCTCCCGTGGGGGGGGCCAGGACCTACAATGAGCAGTTCTTC. Translating gives CASSSPVGGARTYNEQFF. V is TRBV27 and J is TRBJ2-1; D is perhaps TRBD2 (7 bases). This CDR3 is 18 amino acids long. CDR1 is MNHEY, CDR2 SMNVEV, per germline (reference sequence). The ends were cut back, 4 bases at V and 2 bases at J, with 21 bases in the middle.

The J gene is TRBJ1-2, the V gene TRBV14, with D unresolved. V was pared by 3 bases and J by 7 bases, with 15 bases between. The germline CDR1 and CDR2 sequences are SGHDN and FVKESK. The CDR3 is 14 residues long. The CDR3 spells CASSHPSGGTGYTF. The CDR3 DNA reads TGTGCCAGCAGCCATCCGTCGGGAGGAACTGGCTACACCTTC.

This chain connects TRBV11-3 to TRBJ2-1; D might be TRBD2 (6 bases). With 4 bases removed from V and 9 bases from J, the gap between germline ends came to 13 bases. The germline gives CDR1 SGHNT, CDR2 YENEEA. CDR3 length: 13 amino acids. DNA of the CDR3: TGTGCCAGCAGCTCACCGGCGGAGGGTGAGCAGTTCTTC. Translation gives CASSSPAEGEQFF.

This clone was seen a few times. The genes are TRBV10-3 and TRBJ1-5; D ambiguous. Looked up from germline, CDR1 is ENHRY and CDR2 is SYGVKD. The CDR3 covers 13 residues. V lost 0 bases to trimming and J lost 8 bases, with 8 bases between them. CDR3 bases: TGTGCCATCAGTGAGTCCCAGGTCGAGCCCCAGCATTTT. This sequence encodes CAISESQVEPQHF.

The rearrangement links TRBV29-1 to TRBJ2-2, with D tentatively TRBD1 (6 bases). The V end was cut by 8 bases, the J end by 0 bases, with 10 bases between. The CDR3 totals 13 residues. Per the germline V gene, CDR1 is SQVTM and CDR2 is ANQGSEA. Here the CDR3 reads CSFGTPNTGELFF. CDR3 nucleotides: TGCAGCTTCGGGACACCGAACACCGGGGAGCTGTTTTTT.

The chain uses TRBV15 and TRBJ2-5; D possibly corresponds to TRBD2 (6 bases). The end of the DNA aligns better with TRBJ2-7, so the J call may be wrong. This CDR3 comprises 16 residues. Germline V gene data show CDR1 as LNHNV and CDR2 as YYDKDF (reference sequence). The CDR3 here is CATSRDRGAGSYEQYF. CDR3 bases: TGTGCCACCAGCAGAGATCGAGGAGCGGGTTCCTACGAGCAGTACTTC.

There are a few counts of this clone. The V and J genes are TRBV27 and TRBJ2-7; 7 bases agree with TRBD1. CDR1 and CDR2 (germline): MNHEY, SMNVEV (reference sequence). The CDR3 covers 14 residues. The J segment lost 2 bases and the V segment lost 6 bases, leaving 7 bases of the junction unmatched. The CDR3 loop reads CASRWGTDPYEQYF. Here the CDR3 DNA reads TGTGCCAGCAGGTGGGGGACAGATCCCTACGAGCAGTACTTC.

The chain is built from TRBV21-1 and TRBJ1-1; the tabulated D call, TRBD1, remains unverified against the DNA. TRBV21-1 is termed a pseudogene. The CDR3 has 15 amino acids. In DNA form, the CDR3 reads TGTGCCAGCAGCGTAACAGGGGACCAGAACACTGAAGCTTTCTTT. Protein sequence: CASSVTGDQNTEAFF.

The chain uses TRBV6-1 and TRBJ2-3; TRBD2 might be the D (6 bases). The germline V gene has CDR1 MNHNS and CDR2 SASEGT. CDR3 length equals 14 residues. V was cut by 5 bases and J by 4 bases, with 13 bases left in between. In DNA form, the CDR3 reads TGTGCCAGCAGTCCCCGAACTAGCCCAGATACGCAGTATTTT. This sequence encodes CASSPRTSPDTQYF.

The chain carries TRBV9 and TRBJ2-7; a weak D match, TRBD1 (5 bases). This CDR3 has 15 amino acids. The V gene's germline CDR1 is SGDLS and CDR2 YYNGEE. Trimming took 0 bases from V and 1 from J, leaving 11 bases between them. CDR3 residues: CASSVEAGLSYEQYF. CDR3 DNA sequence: TGTGCCAGCAGCGTAGAAGCAGGGCTTTCCTACGAGCAGTACTTC.

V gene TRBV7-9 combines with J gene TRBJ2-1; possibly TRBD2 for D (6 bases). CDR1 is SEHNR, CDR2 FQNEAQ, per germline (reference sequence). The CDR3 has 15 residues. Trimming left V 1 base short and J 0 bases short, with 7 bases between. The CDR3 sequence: CASSLDGSSYNEQFF. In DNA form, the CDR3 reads TGTGCCAGCAGCTTAGACGGGAGCTCCTACAATGAGCAGTTCTTC.

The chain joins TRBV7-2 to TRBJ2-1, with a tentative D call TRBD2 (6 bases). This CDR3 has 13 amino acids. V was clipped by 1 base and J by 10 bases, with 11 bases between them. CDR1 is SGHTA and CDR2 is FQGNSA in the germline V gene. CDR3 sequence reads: CASSLVTGEEQFF. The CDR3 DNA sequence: TGTGCCAGCAGCTTAGTCACGGGAGAAGAGCAGTTCTTC.